The 12 T cell receptor beta chains given below trace back to one sample, sequenced in a study of Ad26.COV2.S vaccination and SARS-CoV-2 variants. Clones were sequenced by immunoSEQ multiplex PCR, and TCRdb holds only the in-frame ones, with some missing. The table records 400,000 to 450,000 clones, roughly 91% of them present only once. Treatment reported: approximately 18 received Ad26.COV2.S at low or high dose, single or two shots; about five received placebo; per-sample allocation not given. Specimens were obtained on day 63 following the first vaccine or placebo injection. This sample comprised peripheral blood, obtained in a trial of Ad26.COV2.S vaccine versus placebo. The receptors come from a person aged 18-65 years who received the Ad26.COV2.S COVID-19 vaccine or a placebo.

The chain recombines TRBV19 with TRBJ2-6, with 9 bases aligning to TRBD1. CDR3 length equals 16 residues. Germline V gene data show CDR1 as LNHDA and CDR2 as SQIVND (reference sequence). The junction had 6 bases not matched to a gene; V was cut back by 9 bases and J by 0 bases. CDR3 coding DNA: TGTGCCAGCCGGGACAGGGCGAACTCTGGGGCCAACGTCCTGACTTTC. It specifies CASRDRANSGANVLTF. Together with reference TRBV19 and TRBJ2-6, the CDR3 gives the full variable domain: DGGITQSPKYLFRKEGQNVTLSCEQNLNHDAMYWYRQDPGQGLRLIYYSQIVNDFQKGDIAEGYSVSREKKESFPLTVTSAQKNPTAFYLCASRDRANSGANVLTFGAGSRLTVL.

The V and J genes are TRBV19 and TRBJ2-1; 7 nucleotides agree with TRBD2. This CDR3 has 15 amino acids. Germline lookup yields CDR1 LNHDA and CDR2 SQIVND (reference sequence). The ends lost 5 bases at V and 0 bases at J; junction bases unmatched: 4. In DNA form, the CDR3 reads TGTGCCAGTAGTCAGGGACTAAACTCCTACAATGAGCAGTTCTTC. Translating it yields CASSQGLNSYNEQFF.

The rearrangement links TRBV28 to TRBJ2-7; 8 nucleotides match TRBD2. The CDR3 runs 15 residues. From germline, CDR1 is MDHEN and CDR2 SYDVKM. J gave up 0 bases and V 3 bases, and 4 bases lay outside the gene matches. CDR3: CASSFLREASYEQYF. The CDR3 bases are TGTGCCAGCAGTTTTTTGCGGGAGGCCTCCTACGAGCAGTACTTC.

The chain carries TRBV5-4 and TRBJ2-2; the match to TRBD2 covers 9 bases. The germline V gene encodes CDR1 SGHNT and CDR2 YYREEE (reference sequence). Trimming removed 3 bases from V and 4 bases from J; junction bases left unmatched: 1. The CDR3 is 14 residues long. CDR3 protein: CASSSREGTGELFF. The CDR3 DNA reads as TGTGCCAGCAGCTCGCGGGAGGGCACCGGGGAGCTGTTTTTT.

The J gene is TRBJ2-3, the V gene TRBV5-6, with D hard to call. This CDR3 has 13 residues. The V gene's germline CDR1 is SGHDT and CDR2 YYEEEE. V was cut by 4 bases and J by 0 bases, with 6 bases left in between. CDR3 sequence reads: CASSRDSTDTQYF. For the CDR3, the DNA is TGTGCCAGCAGCCGCGACAGCACAGATACGCAGTATTTT.

This chain joins TRBV6-5 and TRBJ1-3; D is unresolved. Trimming removed 8 bases at V and 0 bases at J, with 11 bases between. Germline CDR1 reads MNHEY; CDR2 reads SVGAGI. This CDR3 spans 14 amino acids. The CDR3 DNA is TGTGCCAGCGAGGACGCGAGCTCTGGAAACACCATATATTTT. This codes for CASEDASSGNTIYF.

This chain links TRBV7-9 with TRBJ2-1, with 8 bases aligning to TRBD2. The CDR3 has 14 residues. The germline V gene encodes CDR1 SEHNR and CDR2 FQNEAQ (reference sequence). The J segment lost 6 bases and the V segment lost 7 bases, leaving 8 bases of the junction unmatched. CDR3 protein: CASKSGGSVNEQFF. The CDR3 DNA reads as TGTGCCAGCAAGTCGGGAGGGTCCGTCAATGAGCAGTTCTTC.

The rearrangement links TRBV9 to TRBJ2-1; D is perhaps TRBD2 (7 bases). This CDR3 has 16 amino acids. Germline CDR1 SGDLS, CDR2 YYNGEE. V gave up 1 base and J gave up 5 bases, with 16 bases separating them. The CDR3 spells CASSVRGGANHNEQFF. For the CDR3, the DNA is TGTGCCAGCAGCGTAAGGGGGGGCGCAAACCACAATGAGCAGTTCTTC.

This chain uses TRBV2 with TRBJ2-7; 10 bases match TRBD1. The J segment lost 1 base and the V segment lost 0 bases, leaving 0 bases of the junction unmatched. Germline loops: CDR1 SNHLY, CDR2 FYNNEI. The CDR3 contains 15 residues. CDR3 in amino acids: CASSEAGQGSYEQYF. The CDR3 DNA sequence: TGTGCCAGCAGTGAAGCGGGACAGGGGTCCTACGAGCAGTACTTC.

The chain joins TRBV15 to TRBJ2-5; 8 positions agree with TRBD1. Per germline, CDR1 LNHNV and CDR2 YYDKDF (reference sequence). V gave up 4 bases and J gave up 7 bases; unmatched junction bases: 8. The CDR3 sequence is 14 residues long. Here the CDR3 reads CATSTGQARGTQYF. The CDR3 DNA follows: TGTGCCACCAGCACGGGACAGGCCCGAGGGACCCAGTACTTC.

The chain joins TRBV7-2 to TRBJ2-5; 7 nucleotides agree with TRBD2. The CDR3 covers 14 residues. CDR1 is SGHTA, CDR2 FQGNSA, per germline. After removal of 5 bases from V and 6 bases from J, the junction contained 9 bases not matched to a gene. The CDR3 is CASSPALGGKTQYF. The CDR3, as DNA: TGTGCCAGCAGCCCCGCTCTGGGAGGGAAGACCCAGTACTTC.

This chain links TRBV28 with TRBJ2-7, with D perhaps matching TRBD1 (5 bases). The V end was cut by 6 bases, the J end by 0 bases, with 6 bases between. The CDR3 length is 12 residues. The V gene's germline CDR1 is MDHEN and CDR2 SYDVKM. Here the CDR3 reads CASSDSSYEQYF. As DNA, the CDR3 is TGTGCCAGCAGCGACAGCTCCTACGAGCAGTACTTC.